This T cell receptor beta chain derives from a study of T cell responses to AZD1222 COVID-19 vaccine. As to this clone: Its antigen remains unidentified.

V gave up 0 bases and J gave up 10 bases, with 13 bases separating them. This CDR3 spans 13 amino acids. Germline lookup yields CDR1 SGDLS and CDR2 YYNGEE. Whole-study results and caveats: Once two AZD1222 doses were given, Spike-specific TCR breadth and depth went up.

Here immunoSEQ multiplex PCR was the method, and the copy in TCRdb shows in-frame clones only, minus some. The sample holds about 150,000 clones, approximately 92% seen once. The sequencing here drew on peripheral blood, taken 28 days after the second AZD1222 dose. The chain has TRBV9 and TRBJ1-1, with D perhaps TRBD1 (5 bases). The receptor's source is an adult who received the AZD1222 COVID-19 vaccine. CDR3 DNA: TGTGCCAGCAGCGTAGGGGCAGGGAAGGTAGCTTTCTTT. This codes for CASSVGAGKVAFF.